The 10 T cell receptor beta chains in this list originate from one sample, sequenced in a study of OX40 agonist ivuxolimab in advanced cancers. This table comes from immunoSEQ multiplex PCR, and its TCRdb copy is limited to in-frame clones, with some not included. This sample yields around 76,000 clones, of which approximately 88% are seen a single time; more than 8% belongs to the top ten. This sample comprised CD4+ or CD8+ T cells sorted from blood, obtained in a trial of the OX40 agonist ivuxolimab. These receptors all stem from an adult with an advanced solid tumor such as melanoma, head and neck, liver or kidney cancer.

The CDR3 loop is CASSDRGGESDTQYF. CDR3 DNA: TGTGCCAGCAGTGACAGGGGAGGGGAGTCAGATACGCAGTATTTT. The rearrangement joins TRBV6-4 to TRBJ2-3; 7 nucleotides line up with TRBD2. CDR1 and CDR2 (germline): MRHNA, SNTAGT. Germline trimming cut 2 bases from V and 4 bases from J; bases unmatched to any gene: 6. This CDR3 is built from 15 residues.

This chain uses TRBV11-2 with TRBJ2-3, with unresolved D. V lost 1 base to trimming and J lost 6 bases, with 5 bases between them. The CDR3 loop spans 12 amino acids. Per the germline V gene, CDR1 is SGHAT and CDR2 is FQNNGV. CDR3: CASSLGSDTQYF. CDR3 in DNA: TGTGCCAGCAGCTTAGGATCCGATACGCAGTATTTT.

This clone was seen only a few times. V gene TRBV2 combines with J gene TRBJ1-2; TRBD1 might be the D (5 bases). Germline assignment: CDR1 SNHLY and CDR2 FYNNEI. The CDR3 extends over 13 amino acids. Between the trimmed V and J ends, which lost 6 bases and 2 bases, there was a span of 10 bases. CDR3 in amino acids: CASRGTENYGYTF. CDR3 nucleotide sequence: TGTGCCAGCAGGGGGACGGAAAACTATGGCTACACCTTC. The full variable domain, with the rest looked up from reference TRBV2 and TRBJ1-2, is EPEVTQTPSHQVTQMGQEVILRCVPISNHLYFYWYRQILGQKVEFLVSFYNNEISEKSEIFDDQFSVERPDGSNFTLKIRSTKLEDSAMYFCASRGTENYGYTFGSGTRLTVV.

The chain is built from TRBV28 and TRBJ2-7; 7 bases are shared with TRBD2. Trimming cost V 6 bases and J 3 bases; bases outside gene matches: 8. From germline, CDR1 is MDHEN and CDR2 SYDVKM. The CDR3 consists of 14 residues. The chain's CDR3 is CASRPGGAYYEQYF. As DNA, the CDR3 is TGTGCCAGCAGACCGGGGGGAGCCTACTACGAGCAGTACTTC.

The V and J genes are TRBV6-5 and TRBJ2-3, with 7 bases lining up with TRBD2. The CDR3 runs 14 residues. The junction had 7 bases not matched to a gene; V was cut back by 5 bases and J by 5 bases. Germline-derived CDR1 and CDR2 are MNHEY and SVGAGI. CDR3 sequence: CASSARLAGDTQYF. CDR3 bases: TGTGCCAGCAGTGCACGACTAGCAGGAGATACGCAGTATTTT.

The J gene is TRBJ1-2, the V gene TRBV7-8, with 7 nucleotides matching TRBD1. This CDR3 spans 17 amino acids. Germline loops: CDR1 SGHVS, CDR2 FQNEAQ. V lost 5 bases, J lost 2 bases, and 14 bases stayed unmatched. The CDR3 sequence: CASSPRRTGLANYGYTF. In DNA, the CDR3 is TGTGCCAGCAGCCCGAGAAGGACAGGATTAGCAAACTATGGCTACACCTTC. Full variable domain (missing parts from reference TRBV7-8 and TRBJ1-2): GAGVSQSPRYKVAKRGQDVALRCDPISGHVSLFWYQQALGQGPEFLTYFQNEAQLDKSGLPSDRFFAERPEGSVSTLKIQRTQQEDSAVYLCASSPRRTGLANYGYTFGSGTRLTVV.

The chain joins TRBV28 to TRBJ1-1; 10 bases are shared with TRBD1. The CDR3 is 16 amino acids. Germline V gene lookup returns CDR1 MDHEN and CDR2 SYDVKM. With V trimmed by 5 bases and J by 0 bases, 6 bases remained unmatched. CDR3 protein: CASSPLGQGLNTEAFF. CDR3 bases: TGTGCCAGCAGTCCTTTGGGACAGGGGTTGAACACTGAAGCTTTCTTT.

The chain combines TRBV5-1 with TRBJ2-1, with TRBD1 matching 9 bases. V was pared by 2 bases and J by 8 bases, with 8 bases of the junction left unmatched. This CDR3 spans 15 amino acids. From germline, CDR1 is SGHRS and CDR2 YFSETQ. The CDR3, as DNA: TGCGCCAGCAGCTTCAGGACAGGGGAGATCGATGAGCAGTTCTTC. Residues: CASSFRTGEIDEQFF.

The chain links TRBV6-1 to TRBJ2-7; D perhaps matches TRBD1 (5 bases). Germline V CDR1 and CDR2: MNHNS, SASEGT. CDR3 size: 15 residues. Trimming removed 7 bases from V and 3 bases from J, with 19 bases in between. Written as DNA, the CDR3 is TGTGCCAGCACCCTGGACGACAGCACATACTACGAGCAGTACTTC. Its translation is CASTLDDSTYYEQYF.

The V gene is TRBV19, the J gene TRBJ2-4; D is possibly TRBD1 or TRBD2 (5 bases each). CDR3 length: 17 residues. Germline assignment: CDR1 LNHDA and CDR2 SQIVND (reference sequence). Trimming took off 6 bases at V and 8 bases at J, with 26 bases between the two ends. In DNA form, the CDR3 reads TGTGCCAGTAGAGATGCACGGGGCGCAAGGGGAAGGGACATTCAGTACTTC. Amino acid sequence: CASRDARGARGRDIQYF.